The 28 T cell receptor beta chains below all came from one sample that was sequenced in a study of OX40 agonist ivuxolimab in advanced cancers. Assay used: immunoSEQ multiplex PCR; TCRdb lists only in-frame clones, some missing. This table has fewer than 85,000 clones, roughly 90% appearing once. Sample: CD4+ or CD8+ T cells sorted from blood, taken in a trial of the OX40 agonist ivuxolimab. These TCRs come from an adult with an advanced solid tumor such as melanoma, head and neck, liver or kidney cancer.

The chain employs TRBV9 and TRBJ2-7; 9 bases are shared with TRBD2. The CDR3 has 17 amino acids. The V and J ends lost 0 bases and 3 bases, in that order; junction bases with no gene match: 10. The germline V gene encodes CDR1 SGDLS and CDR2 YYNGEE. Here the CDR3 reads CASSVDSRSGSNYEQYF. CDR3 bases: TGTGCCAGCAGCGTAGACTCTCGTAGCGGGAGTAACTACGAGCAGTACTTC.

The rearrangement links TRBV19 to TRBJ2-1; 10 bases are a match to TRBD2. The CDR3 extends over 17 amino acids. The junction had 16 bases not matched to a gene; V was cut back by 5 bases and J by 9 bases. Germline V gene lookup returns CDR1 LNHDA and CDR2 SQIVND (reference sequence). The CDR3 protein is CASSPRPASGSKVEQFF. The CDR3 bases are TGTGCCAGTAGTCCACGCCCCGCTAGCGGGAGTAAGGTTGAGCAGTTCTTC. Based on the CDR3 plus reference TRBV19 and TRBJ2-1, the full variable domain is DGGITQSPKYLFRKEGQNVTLSCEQNLNHDAMYWYRQDPGQGLRLIYYSQIVNDFQKGDIAEGYSVSREKKESFPLTVTSAQKNPTAFYLCASSPRPASGSKVEQFFGPGTRLTVL.

The chain links TRBV28 to TRBJ2-2, with TRBD1 identical over 8 bases. Losses at the gene ends were 6 bases for V and 4 bases for J; bases not matched to a gene: 10. Looked up from germline, CDR1 is MDHEN and CDR2 is SYDVKM. This CDR3 has 16 residues. Written as DNA, the CDR3 is TGTGCCAGCAGACGAGGACAGGGAAGGGGCACCGGGGAGCTGTTTTTT. This codes for CASRRGQGRGTGELFF.

This clone has only one observation. This sequence joins TRBV10-3 and TRBJ1-1, with no clear D. The ends were cut back, 3 bases at V and 0 bases at J, with 8 bases in the middle. CDR3 length: 14 amino acids. CDR1 is ENHRY and CDR2 is SYGVKD in the germline V gene. The CDR3 DNA sequence: TGTGCCATCAGTGATGGCATCATGAACACTGAAGCTTTCTTT. It is translated as CAISDGIMNTEAFF.

V usage is TRBV7-8 and J usage is TRBJ1-1; D is ambiguous. This CDR3 is 14 amino acids long. Trimming left V 2 bases short and J 1 base short, with 8 bases between. The germline CDR1 and CDR2 sequences are SGHVS and FQNEAQ. The CDR3 nucleotides are TGTGCCAGCAGCTTAATTACGGGGAACACTGAAGCTTTCTTT. It translates to CASSLITGNTEAFF.

This clone was seen a handful of times. The chain has TRBV30 and TRBJ1-1; 8 bases are a match to TRBD1. V was pared by 2 bases and J by 0 bases, with 5 bases of the junction left unmatched. Germline V gene lookup returns CDR1 GTSNPN and CDR2 SVGIG (reference sequence). The CDR3 has 15 amino acids. This CDR3 is CAWSPGQGLNTEAFF. Written as DNA, the CDR3 is TGTGCCTGGAGTCCAGGACAGGGCTTGAACACTGAAGCTTTCTTT.

The V call is TRBV5-1, the J call TRBJ2-2; D perhaps matches TRBD2 (5 bases). This CDR3 has 16 residues. V was clipped by 0 bases and J by 4 bases, with 13 bases between them. In germline, CDR1 is SGHRS, CDR2 YFSETQ. CDR3 in DNA: TGCGCCAGCAGCTTGGGACTAACAGAGTCCACCGGGGAGCTGTTTTTT. Translation: CASSLGLTESTGELFF.

J is TRBJ2-3 and V is TRBV19, with D possibly TRBD2 on 5 matching bases. Germline CDR1 reads LNHDA; CDR2 reads SQIVND (reference sequence). CDR3 length equals 14 residues. V lost 3 bases and J 3 bases, leaving 10 bases between the germline ends. CDR3 coding DNA: TGTGCCAGTAGTATTAGGACGGGGACAGATACGCAGTATTTT. This translates into CASSIRTGTDTQYF.

The chain uses TRBV6-5 and TRBJ1-1; 7 positions agree with TRBD1. The CDR3 loop spans 14 amino acids. The V segment lost 6 bases and the J segment 4 bases; nucleotides outside the gene matches: 8. The V gene's germline CDR1 is MNHEY and CDR2 SVGAGI. As DNA, the CDR3 is TGTGCCAGCAGGTCCATTTCAGGGGGCACTGAAGCTTTCTTT. This codes for CASRSISGGTEAFF.

The V gene is TRBV7-8, the J gene TRBJ1-1; weak D call: TRBD1 (6 bases). The V end lost 7 bases, the J end lost 3 bases, and 15 bases lay between the germline ends. This CDR3 comprises 14 residues. In germline, CDR1 is SGHVS, CDR2 FQNEAQ. CDR3 sequence reads: CASTSQGGDTEAFF. CDR3 coding DNA: TGTGCCAGCACCTCACAGGGAGGAGACACTGAAGCTTTCTTT. The full variable domain, rest sourced from reference TRBV7-8 and TRBJ1-1, is GAGVSQSPRYKVAKRGQDVALRCDPISGHVSLFWYQQALGQGPEFLTYFQNEAQLDKSGLPSDRFFAERPEGSVSTLKIQRTQQEDSAVYLCASTSQGGDTEAFFGQGTRLTVV.

The rearrangement uses TRBV28 and TRBJ2-3, with 9 bases that match TRBD2. Germline-derived CDR1 and CDR2 are MDHEN and SYDVKM. V shed 2 bases, J shed 3 bases, and the junction held 3 bases outside the gene matches. CDR3 size: 15 residues. CDR3 DNA sequence: TGTGCCAGCAGTTTAATAACTAGCGGGACAGATACGCAGTATTTT. It yields the protein CASSLITSGTDTQYF. The complete variable domain, with remaining parts taken from reference TRBV28 and TRBJ2-3, reads DVKVTQSSRYLVKRTGEKVFLECVQDMDHENMFWYRQDPGLGLRLIYFSYDVKMKEKGDIPEGYSVSREKKERFSLILESASTNQTSMYLCASSLITSGTDTQYFGPGTRLTVL.

V gene TRBV4-3 combines with J gene TRBJ1-3; possible D gene TRBD1, 5 bases. V lost 0 bases, J lost 0 bases, and 9 bases lay in between. Germline V gene data show CDR1 as LGHNA and CDR2 as YSLEER. The CDR3 spans 16 residues. The CDR3 bases are TGCGCCAGCAGCCAAGATCGGGGGGTCTCTGGAAACACCATATATTTT. Translation: CASSQDRGVSGNTIYF.

This clone was detected only once. This sequence joins TRBV5-1 and TRBJ1-1, with a weak D call TRBD1 (5 bases). CDR1 and CDR2 from the germline V gene are SGHRS and YFSETQ. V dropped 4 bases and J dropped 1 base, with 14 bases sitting between them. The CDR3 extends over 15 amino acids. The CDR3: CASSQGGMGNTEAFF. The CDR3, as DNA: TGCGCCAGCAGCCAGGGCGGAATGGGGAACACTGAAGCTTTCTTT.

J is TRBJ2-1 and V is TRBV19, with 13 bases identical to TRBD2. The CDR3 totals 15 residues. Germline-derived CDR1 and CDR2 are LNHDA and SQIVND (reference sequence). Unmatched junction bases numbered 1, after V lost 5 bases and J lost 3 bases. DNA of the CDR3: TGTGCCAGTAGTGGACTAGCGGGAGACTACAATGAGCAGTTCTTC. It translates to CASSGLAGDYNEQFF.

The rearrangement links TRBV6-1 to TRBJ1-2; a weak D match, TRBD1 (6 bases). The CDR3 loop spans 13 amino acids. Germline V gene lookup returns CDR1 MNHNS and CDR2 SASEGT. V shed 2 bases and J shed 5 bases, with 9 bases lying between them. The CDR3 reads CASSERGWYGYTF. CDR3 nucleotide sequence: TGTGCCAGCAGTGAAAGGGGGTGGTATGGCTACACCTTC.

In DNA form, the CDR3 reads TGCGCCAGCAGCTTGGATGCAGGGCACCAGCCCCAGCATTTT. Translating it yields CASSLDAGHQPQHF. V gene TRBV5-1 combines with J gene TRBJ1-5; D may be TRBD1 (5 bases). CDR1 is SGHRS, CDR2 YFSETQ, per germline. CDR3 length: 14 amino acids. Trimming removed 0 bases at V and 7 bases at J, with 11 bases between.

J is TRBJ2-1 and V is TRBV7-3, with D perhaps TRBD1 (6 bases). The ends were cut back, 7 bases at V and 8 bases at J, with 18 bases in the middle. Germline-derived CDR1 and CDR2 are SGHTA and FQGTGA. The CDR3 is 14 residues long. The CDR3 DNA sequence: TGTGCCAGCACCCTGGGGGCCACACCCCATGAGCAGTTCTTC. The encoded protein is CASTLGATPHEQFF.

The chain has TRBV6-1 and TRBJ2-7, with D perhaps assigned TRBD1 or TRBD2 (5 bases each). Germline CDR1 MNHNS, CDR2 SASEGT. The germline V and J ends were trimmed by 4 bases and 3 bases, with 16 bases remaining between them. This CDR3 region has 15 residues. The CDR3 reads CASSGRQGRDYEQYF. DNA for the CDR3: TGTGCCAGCAGTGGGAGGCAGGGAAGGGACTACGAGCAGTACTTC.

This clone was detected only a few times. The chain carries TRBV28 and TRBJ2-2, with D hard to call. Trimming pared 1 base from V and 1 base from J, leaving 4 bases between. The CDR3 runs 14 residues. Germline V gene lookup returns CDR1 MDHEN and CDR2 SYDVKM. The CDR3 region has the DNA TGTGCCAGCAGTTTATCAGGGAACACCGGGGAGCTGTTTTTT. Amino acid sequence: CASSLSGNTGELFF.

The V call is TRBV15, the J call TRBJ2-3; 9 positions match TRBD1. The length of the CDR3 is 14 residues. V was clipped by 5 bases and J by 2 bases; unmatched bases: 2. CDR1 is LNHNV and CDR2 is YYDKDF in the germline V gene (reference sequence). CDR3 loop: CATSWDRVTDTQYF. CDR3 DNA: TGTGCCACCAGCTGGGACAGGGTCACAGATACGCAGTATTTT.

The V call is TRBV7-2, the J call TRBJ2-5; D is undetermined. With 1 base removed from V and 1 base from J, the gap between germline ends came to 7 bases. The germline V gene has CDR1 SGHTA and CDR2 FQGNSA. The CDR3 extends over 14 amino acids. The chain's CDR3 is CASSLGVGQETQYF. Here the CDR3 DNA reads TGTGCCAGCAGCTTAGGGGTAGGCCAAGAGACCCAGTACTTC.

V gene TRBV18 combines with J gene TRBJ2-7; D perhaps matches TRBD1 (6 bases). This CDR3 comprises 13 residues. In germline, CDR1 is KGHSH, CDR2 LQKENI. Trimming stripped 2 bases from V and 3 bases from J, with 8 bases between. The CDR3 DNA is TGTGCCAGCTCACCAGGACAGTACTACGAGCAGTACTTC. It specifies CASSPGQYYEQYF.

This clone was seen only once. The chain combines TRBV27 with TRBJ2-3, with 12 positions matching TRBD2. CDR1 is MNHEY and CDR2 is SMNVEV in the germline V gene (reference sequence). This CDR3 region has 20 residues. Unmatched junction bases numbered 13, after V lost 3 bases and J lost 0 bases. The CDR3 coding sequence is TGTGCCAGCAGTTTCCACGCGCCCCGGACTAGCGGGATTAGCACAGATACGCAGTATTTT. This sequence encodes CASSFHAPRTSGISTDTQYF.

The chain uses TRBV11-3 and TRBJ2-3; TRBD1 or TRBD2 may be the D gene (5 bases each). The CDR3 spans 14 residues. CDR1 and CDR2 (germline): SGHNT, YENEEA. V was clipped by 1 base and J by 2 bases, with 7 bases between them. The CDR3 bases are TGTGCCAGCAGCTTAGCGGGGACCACAGATACGCAGTATTTT. This codes for CASSLAGTTDTQYF.

V gene TRBV27 combines with J gene TRBJ2-7, with TRBD2 as a possible D gene (6 bases). Per the germline V gene, CDR1 is MNHEY and CDR2 is SMNVEV (reference sequence). The CDR3 length is 13 residues. The ends were cut back, 6 bases at V and 2 bases at J, with 11 bases in the middle. The CDR3 is CASRPGSAYEQYF. DNA of the CDR3: TGTGCCAGCAGACCCGGGAGTGCCTACGAGCAGTACTTC.

This clone was counted once. V gene TRBV11-2 combines with J gene TRBJ2-2; D may be TRBD1 or TRBD2 (5 bases each). Germline CDR1 and CDR2: SGHAT and FQNNGV. The CDR3 is 16 amino acids. V dropped 4 bases and J dropped 0 bases, with 12 bases sitting between them. CDR3 DNA sequence: TGTGCCAGCAGCTCCTCCGGGACCGCGAACACCGGGGAGCTGTTTTTT. Protein sequence: CASSSSGTANTGELFF.

This sequence joins TRBV27 and TRBJ1-1, with D maybe TRBD1 (6 bases). Deletions cut 6 bases from V and 1 base from J, with 12 bases between. Germline V CDR1 and CDR2: MNHEY, SMNVEV (reference sequence). The CDR3 length is 14 residues. The CDR3 here is CASRLDRENTEAFF. The DNA for the CDR3 is TGTGCCAGCAGGTTGGACAGAGAGAACACTGAAGCTTTCTTT.

The chain couples TRBV5-1 to TRBJ2-7, with 7 positions matching TRBD2. CDR1 and CDR2 from the germline V gene are SGHRS and YFSETQ. V shed 4 bases and J 6 bases; nucleotides not matched to a gene: 10. CDR3 length: 14 amino acids. CDR3: CASSPGREGSEQYF. CDR3 sequence (DNA): TGCGCCAGCAGCCCTGGAAGGGAGGGGAGCGAGCAGTACTTC.